Given below is one TCR beta chain in context. Its antigen remains unknown. The data originate from a study of response to subunit inactivated influenza vaccine. Study results and limitations: After each seasonal influenza vaccination, few new T cells are recruited, the authors suggested.

One entry per CDR3 protein, called by TCRdb with MiXCR from the RT-PCR reads. The sample contains around 650,000 distinct CDR3 sequences, about a sixth of which appear only once. The CDR3 runs to 12 residues. V lost 4 bases and J lost 2, with 7 bases in between. Germline CDR1 and CDR2: SGHRS and YFSETQ. This specimen was PBMCs from blood, taken 12 days after vaccination. This clonotype was sampled from a man between 50 and 59 years old who received an inactivated influenza vaccine. This chain links TRBV5-1 with TRBJ2-7; D uncertain. The CDR3 DNA reads TGCGCCAGCAGCGGCGTCCCCTACGAGCAGTACTTC. Translated, it gives CASSGVPYEQYF.